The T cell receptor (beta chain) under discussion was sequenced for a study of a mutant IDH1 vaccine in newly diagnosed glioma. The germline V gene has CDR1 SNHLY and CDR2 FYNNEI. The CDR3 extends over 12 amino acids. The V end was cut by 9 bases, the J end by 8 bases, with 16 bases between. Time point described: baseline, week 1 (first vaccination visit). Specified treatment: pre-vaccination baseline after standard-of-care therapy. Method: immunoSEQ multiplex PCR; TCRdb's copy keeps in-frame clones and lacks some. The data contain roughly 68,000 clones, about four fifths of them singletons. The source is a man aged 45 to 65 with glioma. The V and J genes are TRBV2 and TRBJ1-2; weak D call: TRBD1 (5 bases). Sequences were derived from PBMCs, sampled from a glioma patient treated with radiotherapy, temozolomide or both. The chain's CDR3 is CASCPGRGGYTF. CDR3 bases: TGTGCCAGTTGCCCAGGGAGGGGAGGCTACACCTTC. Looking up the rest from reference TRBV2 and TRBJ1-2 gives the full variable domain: EPEVTQTPSHQVTQMGQEVILRCVPISNHLYFYWYRQILGQKVEFLVSFYNNEISEKSEIFDDQFSVERPDGSNFTLKIRSTKLEDSAMYFCASCPGRGGYTFGSGTRLTVV.